This TCR beta chain comes out of a study of regulatory T cells in long-lasting Graves disease. Specified time point: persistent/refractory GD, antithyroid drugs over 5 years with positive TRAb. From PBMCs, RNA was extracted and then used to make the TCR library. Under American Thyroid Association guidelines, Graves' disease was diagnosed. Roughly 9.2-milliliter peripheral blood samples went into EDTA tubes. Comments on this clonotype: Its antigen is unidentified.

The CDR3 has 14 residues. From germline, CDR1 is SEHNR and CDR2 FQNEAQ (reference sequence). Trimming removed 5 bases at V and 4 bases at J, with 11 bases between. General study findings and limits: There were preferences for TRBV28, TRBJ1-2 and TRBJ2-5 in persistent disease.

Both iRepertoire HTBI primers and Arm-PCR of CDR3 regions were used to build the TCR beta libraries. TCRdb re-analysed the multiplex PCR reads in MiXCR, keeping a single row per CDR3 protein. This repertoire shows hundreds of thousands of distinct CDR3 sequences, about 22% found once; its top ten account for about 7%. This TCR was recovered from a female donor with Graves disease. The chain couples TRBV7-9 to TRBJ2-2; a possible D gene is TRBD2 (6 bases). Sequenced material: peripheral blood mononuclear cells (PBMCs), taken when the disease was refractory, from a patient treated with antithyroid drugs. The CDR3 region is CASSTGVSTGELFF. CDR3 sequence (DNA): TGTGCCAGCAGCACGGGAGTAAGCACCGGGGAGCTGTTTTTT.